The rows below give T cell receptor beta chains drawn from one sample of a study of technical replicates of blood from several donors. Generated by immunoSEQ multiplex PCR, the TCRdb table keeps only in-frame clones and is missing some. The repertoire holds about 69,000 clones, with over 75% as singletons. The sequenced sample consisted of PBMCs. These TCRs come from a human donor in good health. Some clones in this sample may be carry-over from other donors' samples. The CDR3 runs from the conserved cysteine through the conserved F or W. D genes are given only for firm matches. Only some rows state a clone size, as once, few, many or a class for expanded clones.

D: -
J: TRBJ2-3
size: once
V: TRBV27
CDR3: CASSPGLPNTQYF
DNA: TGTGCCAGCAGTCCGGGACTTCCAAATACGCAGTATTTT

D: TRBD2
J: TRBJ2-1
size: -
V: TRBV27
CDR3: CASKVGLDTNEQFF
DNA: TGTGCCAGCAAGGTGGGACTAGATACTAATGAGCAGTTCTTC

D: TRBD1
J: TRBJ1-4
size: -
V: TRBV27
CDR3: CASSLGQGGEKLFF
DNA: TGTGCCAGCAGTCTGGGACAGGGAGGCGAAAAACTGTTTTTT

D: TRBD2
J: TRBJ2-1
size: -
V: TRBV29-1
CDR3: CSVEVLSGGANYNEQFF
DNA: TGCAGCGTTGAAGTTCTTAGCGGGGGGGCAAACTACAATGAGCAGTTCTTC

D: -
J: TRBJ2-7
size: -
V: TRBV2
CDR3: CASSVTGSYEQYF
DNA: TGTGCCAGCAGTGTCACGGGGAGCTACGAGCAGTACTTC

D: TRBD2
J: TRBJ2-7
size: once
V: TRBV10-3
CDR3: CAISESGGATYEQYF
DNA: TGTGCCATCAGTGAGAGCGGGGGAGCTACCTACGAGCAGTACTTC

D: -
J: TRBJ2-3
size: once
V: TRBV9
CDR3: CASSVSRTAMNTDTQYF
DNA: TGTGCCAGCAGCGTAAGTCGGACTGCAATGAACACAGATACGCAGTATTTT

D: -
J: TRBJ2-1
size: -
V: TRBV5-1
CDR3: CASSSGSFQGINEQFF
DNA: TGCGCCAGCAGCTCCGGGTCTTTCCAGGGGATCAATGAGCAGTTCTTC

D: TRBD1
J: TRBJ2-7
size: -
V: TRBV5-5
CDR3: CASSLIPGQGYEQYF
DNA: TGTGCCAGCAGTCTTATCCCGGGACAGGGGTACGAGCAGTACTTC

D: -
J: TRBJ2-6
size: -
V: TRBV4-3
CDR3: CASSQDPRNRAVSGANVLTF
DNA: TGCGCCAGCAGCCAAGATCCTAGAAACAGGGCCGTCTCTGGGGCCAACGTCCTGACTTTC

D: -
J: TRBJ1-2
size: -
V: TRBV14
CDR3: CASSQTTALYGYTF
DNA: TGTGCCAGCAGCCAAACGACAGCGCTATATGGCTACACCTTC

D: -
J: TRBJ1-1
size: -
V: TRBV21-1
CDR3: CASSKALRPPRRAFF
DNA: TGTGCCAGCAGCAAAGCGCTTCGTCCCCCGAGGAGAGCTTTCTTT

D: -
J: TRBJ1-1
size: -
V: TRBV30
CDR3: CAWNFGGTEAFF
DNA: TGTGCCTGGAATTTCGGGGGCACTGAAGCTTTCTTT

D: TRBD2
J: TRBJ2-1
size: -
V: TRBV11-2
CDR3: CASLRISGTSSYNEQFF
DNA: TGTGCCAGCCTCAGGATTAGCGGGACAAGCTCCTACAATGAGCAGTTCTTC

D: TRBD2
J: TRBJ2-3
size: -
V: TRBV4-3
CDR3: CASSQDGLRTSGGDTQYF
DNA: TGCGCCAGCAGCCAAGATGGACTTCGTACCTCGGGGGGGGATACGCAGTATTTT

D: TRBD2
J: TRBJ2-5
size: -
V: TRBV19
CDR3: CASSTPVAGEQETQYF
DNA: TGTGCCAGTAGTACACCCGTAGCGGGGGAGCAAGAGACCCAGTACTTC

D: -
J: TRBJ1-1
size: -
V: TRBV6-5
CDR3: CASSYSRVYTEAFF
DNA: TGTGCCAGCAGTTACTCCCGGGTCTACACTGAAGCTTTCTTT

D: -
J: TRBJ2-1
size: -
V: TRBV6-5
CDR3: CASSSLVANEQFF
DNA: TGTGCCAGCAGCTCCCTCGTAGCCAATGAGCAGTTCTTC

D: TRBD1
J: TRBJ1-1
size: -
V: TRBV5-1
CDR3: CASRLGTAQNTEAFF
DNA: TGCGCCAGCCGCCTAGGGACAGCTCAGAACACTGAAGCTTTCTTT

D: TRBD1
J: TRBJ2-5
size: -
V: TRBV7-8
CDR3: CASSPGTGDLETQYF
DNA: TGTGCCAGCAGTCCCGGGACAGGGGATTTGGAGACCCAGTACTTC

D: TRBD1
J: TRBJ1-2
size: -
V: TRBV18
CDR3: CASSPNRGGYTF
DNA: TGTGCCAGCTCACCAAACAGGGGTGGCTACACCTTC

D: -
J: TRBJ1-5
size: -
V: TRBV19
CDR3: CASTYLGSGNQPQHF
DNA: TGTGCCAGTACCTATCTGGGGTCGGGGAATCAGCCCCAGCATTTT

D: TRBD1
J: TRBJ2-1
size: -
V: TRBV7-6
CDR3: CASSSGTGGPYNEQFF
DNA: TGTGCCAGCAGCAGCGGGACAGGGGGCCCTTACAATGAGCAGTTCTTC

D: TRBD2
J: TRBJ2-1
size: -
V: TRBV7-9
CDR3: CASSLVGGGLNEQFF
DNA: TGTGCCAGCAGCTTAGTCGGGGGGGGCCTCAATGAGCAGTTCTTC

D: -
J: TRBJ2-1
size: -
V: TRBV5-1
CDR3: CASSLGSSDYNEQFF
DNA: TGCGCCAGCAGCTTGGGGTCTAGCGATTACAATGAGCAGTTCTTC

D: -
J: TRBJ2-1
size: -
V: TRBV5-6
CDR3: CASSSLGRGTYNEQFF
DNA: TGTGCCAGCAGCTCCCTAGGACGGGGGACCTACAATGAGCAGTTCTTC